These 7 T cell receptor beta chains originate from one sample sequenced in a study of OX40 agonist ivuxolimab in advanced cancers. Method: immunoSEQ multiplex PCR; TCRdb's copy keeps in-frame clones and lacks some. The sample records over 85,000 clones, about 90% being singletons. The sample here was CD4+ or CD8+ T cells sorted from blood, taken in a trial of the OX40 agonist ivuxolimab. Every receptor here comes from an adult with an advanced solid tumor such as melanoma, head and neck, liver or kidney cancer.

The rearrangement uses TRBV27 and TRBJ2-7, with a tentative D call TRBD2 (6 bases). Trimming left V 5 bases short and J 0 bases short, with 14 bases between. The germline gives CDR1 MNHEY, CDR2 SMNVEV (reference sequence). The CDR3 is 15 residues long. For the CDR3, the DNA is TGTGCCAGCAGTAACTTAGCGGATACCTCCTACGAGCAGTACTTC. This sequence encodes CASSNLADTSYEQYF.

This chain uses TRBV13 with TRBJ1-3, with D uncertain. The length of the CDR3 is 16 residues. The V end was cut by 2 bases, the J end by 0 bases, with 11 bases between. CDR1 and CDR2 from the germline V gene are PRHDT and FYEKMQ (reference sequence). CDR3: CASSLQAYNSGNTIYF. The CDR3 DNA is TGTGCCAGCAGCTTACAGGCCTACAACTCTGGAAACACCATATATTTT.

The rearrangement links TRBV5-1 to TRBJ2-1; 10 bases are shared with TRBD1. The germline V gene encodes CDR1 SGHRS and CDR2 YFSETQ. The CDR3 has 15 residues. Trimming removed 4 bases from V and 7 bases from J; junction bases left unmatched: 8. CDR3 sequence: CASSLRQGAGNEQFF. The CDR3 region has the DNA TGCGCCAGCAGCCTCCGACAGGGGGCTGGGAATGAGCAGTTCTTC.

This chain links TRBV4-1 with TRBJ2-5; the match to TRBD2 covers 9 bases. There are 15 residues in the CDR3. Germline V CDR1 and CDR2: MGHRA, YSYEKL. Trimming removed 4 bases from V and 5 bases from J; junction bases left unmatched: 8. The DNA of the CDR3 is TGCGCCAGCAGCCGATTCGGGACTAGCACGGAGACCCAGTACTTC. Its protein is CASSRFGTSTETQYF.

The chain uses TRBV29-1 and TRBJ2-7, with 9 bases that match TRBD1. V lost 6 bases, J lost 3 bases, and 9 bases stayed unmatched. The germline CDR1 and CDR2 sequences are SQVTM and ANQGSEA. CDR3 length: 14 residues. The CDR3 loop reads CSVDGTGSLYEQYF. Here the CDR3 DNA reads TGCAGCGTGGATGGGACAGGGAGTCTCTACGAGCAGTACTTC.

This clone was seen a single time. CDR3 in amino acids: CASSGGAEGRTPAGDTQYF. The CDR3 DNA is TGTGCCAGCAGCGGAGGGGCAGAGGGGCGGACTCCCGCGGGAGATACGCAGTATTTT. The chain is built from TRBV5-8 and TRBJ2-3, with D possibly being TRBD2 (6 bases). The CDR3 totals 19 residues. V was trimmed by 4 bases and J by 5 bases, leaving 29 bases between them. CDR1 is SGHTS, CDR2 YDEGEE, per germline.

This chain connects TRBV4-1 to TRBJ1-4, with a possible D match to TRBD1 (6 bases). The CDR3 has 17 amino acids. The germline V gene encodes CDR1 MGHRA and CDR2 YSYEKL. Trimming shortened V by 0 bases and J by 8 bases, and 19 bases separated the two germline ends. The chain's CDR3 is CASSQDDGGRGSEKLFF. The CDR3 coding sequence is TGCGCCAGCAGCCAAGATGATGGGGGGCGAGGCTCGGAAAAACTGTTTTTT.